Listed below are T cell receptor beta chains from one sample, sequenced in a study of T cells in Graves' hyperthyroidism and ophthalmopathy. One entry per CDR3 protein results from TCRdb running MiXCR on the multiplex PCR reads. The sample lists about 600,000 distinct CDR3 sequences, about 14% seen once, with roughly 7% in the top ten. The material sequenced was blood. Receptors originate from a woman aged 18 to 35 with Graves' ophthalmopathy. CDR3s include the opening cysteine and the closing phenylalanine or tryptophan. Each record gives: D gene, clone size, V gene, J gene, CDR3 DNA, CDR3 protein. D genes are given only for firm matches. Expanded clones get a size class; other rows say once, few or many, or leave the size out.

d_gene: TRBD2
abundance: -
v_gene: TRBV18
j_gene: TRBJ2-3
CDR3nt: TGTGCCAGCTCACCTATCGAAGCGGGAGCCAGCACAGATACGCAGTATTTT
CDR3aa: CASSPIEAGASTDTQYF

d_gene: TRBD1
abundance: many
v_gene: TRBV7-8
j_gene: TRBJ1-6
CDR3nt: TGTGCCAGCAGGAGACAGGGATTAGTTAATTCACCCCTCCACTTT
CDR3aa: CASRRQGLVNSPLHF

d_gene: -
abundance: many
v_gene: TRBV2
j_gene: TRBJ1-1
CDR3nt: TGTGCCAGCAGAAACCTGGGTGGGACTGAAGCTTTCTTT
CDR3aa: CASRNLGGTEAFF

d_gene: -
abundance: many
v_gene: TRBV20-1
j_gene: TRBJ2-3
CDR3nt: TGCAGTGCTAGAGTATCCTCCTCTAGCACAGATACGCAGTATTTT
CDR3aa: CSARVSSSSTDTQYF

d_gene: -
abundance: -
v_gene: TRBV7-3
j_gene: TRBJ2-3
CDR3nt: TGTGCCAGCAGCTTAACCCCGGGGACCGAGGGCACAGATACGCAGTATTTT
CDR3aa: CASSLTPGTEGTDTQYF

d_gene: TRBD2
abundance: -
v_gene: TRBV28
j_gene: TRBJ2-3
CDR3nt: TGTGCCAGCAGTTTAGGGCTAGCGGGAGCCGAACCCCTCAATACGCAGTATTTT
CDR3aa: CASSLGLAGAEPLNTQYF

d_gene: -
abundance: many
v_gene: TRBV20-1
j_gene: TRBJ2-3
CDR3nt: TGCAGTACCGAGGCCGGCAGGGGCAGCACAGATACGCAGTATTTT
CDR3aa: CSTEAGRGSTDTQYF

d_gene: TRBD2
abundance: -
v_gene: TRBV4-1
j_gene: TRBJ2-1
CDR3nt: TGCGCCAGCAGCCGGGCCTCTAGCGGGAGTCTCGACAATGAGCAGTTCTTC
CDR3aa: CASSRASSGSLDNEQFF

d_gene: -
abundance: -
v_gene: TRBV7-3
j_gene: TRBJ2-2
CDR3nt: TGTGCCAGCAGCTTACTATGGAGCCCGACGTGGAACACCGGGGAGCTGTTTTTT
CDR3aa: CASSLLWSPTWNTGELFF

d_gene: TRBD1
abundance: many
v_gene: TRBV5-1
j_gene: TRBJ1-1
CDR3nt: TGCGCCAGCAGCTATGGACAGGGGGCTTCGCTGAACACTGAAGCTTTCTTT
CDR3aa: CASSYGQGASLNTEAFF

d_gene: TRBD2
abundance: few
v_gene: TRBV6-4
j_gene: TRBJ2-1
CDR3nt: TGTGCCAGCAGTCTTCTCCCCCGGACTAGCGGGACCGGAGCCTACAATGAGCAGTTCTTC
CDR3aa: CASSLLPRTSGTGAYNEQFF

d_gene: -
abundance: many
v_gene: TRBV6-1
j_gene: TRBJ2-6
CDR3nt: TGTGCCAGCAGTCTCCGGGCTGGGGCCAACGTCCTGACTTTC
CDR3aa: CASSLRAGANVLTF

d_gene: TRBD1
abundance: -
v_gene: TRBV6-1
j_gene: TRBJ2-2
CDR3nt: TGTGCCGGACCGGGACAGGGCCCCGGGGAGCTGTTTTTT
CDR3aa: CAGPGQGPGELFF

d_gene: TRBD1
abundance: few
v_gene: TRBV19
j_gene: TRBJ2-2
CDR3nt: TGTGCAGCTTCGTCGATCCGCCGGGACAGGGGAACCGGGGAGCTGTTTTTT
CDR3aa: CAASSIRRDRGTGELFF

d_gene: TRBD2
abundance: few
v_gene: TRBV7-8
j_gene: TRBJ2-1
CDR3nt: TGTGCCAGCAGCCCGATCGGGGGGGGTGGTTCCTACAATGAGCAGTTCTTC
CDR3aa: CASSPIGGGGSYNEQFF

d_gene: -
abundance: many
v_gene: TRBV7-9
j_gene: TRBJ2-5
CDR3nt: TGTGCCAGCAGCTCAACTGGACGGCCCTCGGAGACCCAGTACTTC
CDR3aa: CASSSTGRPSETQYF

d_gene: -
abundance: few
v_gene: TRBV27
j_gene: TRBJ1-5
CDR3nt: TGTGCCAGCAGTCCGGCTTCCCCAAGAGGCAATCAGCCCCAGCATTTT
CDR3aa: CASSPASPRGNQPQHF

d_gene: TRBD1
abundance: few
v_gene: TRBV19
j_gene: TRBJ1-5
CDR3nt: TGTGCCAGTAGTATTGGGGACAGGGGGTTCAATCAGCCCCAGCATTTT
CDR3aa: CASSIGDRGFNQPQHF

d_gene: TRBD1
abundance: -
v_gene: TRBV28
j_gene: TRBJ1-1
CDR3nt: TGTGCCAGCACCCGCGGGACAGGGGGCTGGAACACTGAAGCTTTCTTT
CDR3aa: CASTRGTGGWNTEAFF

d_gene: TRBD2
abundance: few
v_gene: TRBV14
j_gene: TRBJ2-3
CDR3nt: TGTGCCAGCAGCCAGCCGGGAGGGGTTCGCCCAGATACGCAGTATTTT
CDR3aa: CASSQPGGVRPDTQYF

d_gene: TRBD2
abundance: many
v_gene: TRBV4-2
j_gene: TRBJ2-7
CDR3nt: TGTGCCAGCAGCCAAGGAGCGGGAGGGTTAAGCTACGAGCAGTACTTC
CDR3aa: CASSQGAGGLSYEQYF

d_gene: -
abundance: -
v_gene: TRBV20-1
j_gene: TRBJ2-1
CDR3nt: TGCAGTGCTAGCGAGGTTAACAACAATGAGCAGTTCTTC
CDR3aa: CSASEVNNNEQFF

d_gene: TRBD2
abundance: many
v_gene: TRBV6-2/TRBV6-3
j_gene: TRBJ2-1
CDR3nt: TGTGCCAGCAGTTGGACATGGACTAGCTCAAATCTCTATGAGCAGTTCTTC
CDR3aa: CASSWTWTSSNLYEQFF

d_gene: TRBD2
abundance: many
v_gene: TRBV5-1
j_gene: TRBJ2-2
CDR3nt: TGCGCCAGCAGCTTGGAAGCGGGACGCACCGGGGAGCTGTTTTTT
CDR3aa: CASSLEAGRTGELFF

d_gene: -
abundance: -
v_gene: TRBV10-3
j_gene: TRBJ2-1
CDR3nt: TGTGCCATCAGTGAGCCCAGGGGACGGGGTATATCCCATAATGAGCAGTTCTTC
CDR3aa: CAISEPRGRGISHNEQFF

d_gene: -
abundance: few
v_gene: TRBV7-2
j_gene: TRBJ1-6
CDR3nt: TGTGCCAGCAGCTTATCATTGTTAGGGGATTCACCCCTCCACTTT
CDR3aa: CASSLSLLGDSPLHF

d_gene: -
abundance: few
v_gene: TRBV29-1
j_gene: TRBJ2-2
CDR3nt: TGCAGCATCCCCGGGGCCGGGGAGCTGTTTTTT
CDR3aa: CSIPGAGELFF

d_gene: -
abundance: few
v_gene: TRBV10-3
j_gene: TRBJ2-7
CDR3nt: TGTGCCATCAGTCAGGGGACCACCTACGAGCAGTACTTC
CDR3aa: CAISQGTTYEQYF

d_gene: -
abundance: many
v_gene: TRBV5-8
j_gene: TRBJ2-5
CDR3nt: TGTGCCAGCAGCCTGGAACAGTCGGAGTACTTC
CDR3aa: CASSLEQSEYF

d_gene: -
abundance: many
v_gene: TRBV29-1
j_gene: TRBJ2-7
CDR3nt: TGCAGCGTTACCGGGACGGATTCCTACGAGCAGTACTTC
CDR3aa: CSVTGTDSYEQYF

d_gene: -
abundance: -
v_gene: TRBV6-1
j_gene: TRBJ2-7
CDR3nt: TGTGCCAGCAGTGAAGCGGGGATCTACGGACACTACGAGCAGTACTTC
CDR3aa: CASSEAGIYGHYEQYF

d_gene: -
abundance: many
v_gene: TRBV3-1
j_gene: TRBJ1-2
CDR3nt: TGTGCCAGCAACCGGGGACCTCTTGGCTACACCTTC
CDR3aa: CASNRGPLGYTF

d_gene: -
abundance: few
v_gene: TRBV5-1
j_gene: TRBJ2-5
CDR3nt: TGCGCCAGCAGCTTGGGGCCTAGCGAAGAGACCCAGTACTTC
CDR3aa: CASSLGPSEETQYF

d_gene: TRBD2
abundance: few
v_gene: TRBV19
j_gene: TRBJ2-7
CDR3nt: TGTGCCAGTAGTCGGGACTACGGCTACGAGCAGTACTTC
CDR3aa: CASSRDYGYEQYF

d_gene: TRBD1
abundance: -
v_gene: TRBV2
j_gene: TRBJ1-5
CDR3nt: TGTGCCAGCACAGGACAGGGGGGGACTCGCAATCAGCCCCAGCATTTT
CDR3aa: CASTGQGGTRNQPQHF

d_gene: -
abundance: -
v_gene: TRBV10-1
j_gene: TRBJ2-3
CDR3nt: TGCGCCAGCAGTTCCAGCAGGGGTCCCACAGATACGCAGTATTTT
CDR3aa: CASSSSRGPTDTQYF

d_gene: -
abundance: many
v_gene: TRBV7-9
j_gene: TRBJ2-5
CDR3nt: TGTGCCAGCAGCCCCGTGGAGGGGCCGGTAAAGACCCAGTACTTC
CDR3aa: CASSPVEGPVKTQYF

d_gene: -
abundance: -
v_gene: TRBV9
j_gene: TRBJ2-1
CDR3nt: TGTGCCAGCAGCGTAGCTACAGCCAGCTCCTACAATGAGCAGTTCTTC
CDR3aa: CASSVATASSYNEQFF

d_gene: TRBD1
abundance: -
v_gene: TRBV4-1
j_gene: TRBJ2-1
CDR3nt: TGCGCCAGCAGCCTGGAGCCGGGACAGGGGAACAATGAGCAGTTCTTC
CDR3aa: CASSLEPGQGNNEQFF

d_gene: -
abundance: -
v_gene: TRBV2
j_gene: TRBJ1-6
CDR3nt: TGTGCCAGCAGTGAGCGGGGCTCCTATAATTCACCCCTCCACTTT
CDR3aa: CASSERGSYNSPLHF